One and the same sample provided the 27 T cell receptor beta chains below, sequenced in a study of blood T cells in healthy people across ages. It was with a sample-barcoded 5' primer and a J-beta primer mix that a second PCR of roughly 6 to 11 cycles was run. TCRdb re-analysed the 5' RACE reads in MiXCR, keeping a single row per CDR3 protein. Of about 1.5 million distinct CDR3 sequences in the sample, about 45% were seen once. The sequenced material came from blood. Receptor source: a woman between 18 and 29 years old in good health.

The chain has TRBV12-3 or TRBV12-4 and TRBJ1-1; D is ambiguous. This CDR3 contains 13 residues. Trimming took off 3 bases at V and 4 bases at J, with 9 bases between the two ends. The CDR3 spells CASSLRETTEAFF. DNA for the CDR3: TGTGCCAGCAGTTTGAGGGAGACCACTGAAGCTTTCTTT.

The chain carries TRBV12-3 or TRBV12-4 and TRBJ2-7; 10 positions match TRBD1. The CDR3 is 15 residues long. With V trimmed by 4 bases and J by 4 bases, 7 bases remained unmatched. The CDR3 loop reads CASSSWDRGKYEQYF. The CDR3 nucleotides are TGTGCCAGCAGTTCCTGGGACAGGGGCAAGTACGAGCAGTACTTC.

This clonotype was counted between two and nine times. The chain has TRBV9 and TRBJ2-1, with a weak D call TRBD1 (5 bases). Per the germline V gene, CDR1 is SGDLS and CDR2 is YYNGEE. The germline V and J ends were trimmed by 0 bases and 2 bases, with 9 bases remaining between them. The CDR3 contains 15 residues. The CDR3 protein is CASSVAGYTYNEQFF. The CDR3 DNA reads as TGTGCCAGCAGCGTAGCAGGGTATACCTACAATGAGCAGTTCTTC.

The CDR3, as DNA: TGTGCCAGCAGCTTATGGACAGGGGTGGCCTACGAGCAGTACTTC. It is translated as CASSLWTGVAYEQYF. The gene calls are TRBV7-9 and TRBJ2-7; 9 bases fit TRBD1. CDR3 length: 15 residues. Germline lookup yields CDR1 SEHNR and CDR2 FQNEAQ (reference sequence). V shed 2 bases and J 2 bases; nucleotides not matched to a gene: 4.

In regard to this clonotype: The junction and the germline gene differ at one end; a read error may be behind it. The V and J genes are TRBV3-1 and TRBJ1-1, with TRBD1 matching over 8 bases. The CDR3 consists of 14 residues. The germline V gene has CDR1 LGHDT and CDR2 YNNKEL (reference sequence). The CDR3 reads CASSPTGENTEVFF. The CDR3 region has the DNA TGTGCCAGCAGCCCGACAGGGGAGAACACTGAAGTTTTCTTT. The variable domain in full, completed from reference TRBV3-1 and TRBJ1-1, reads DTAVSQTPKYLVTQMGNDKSIKCEQNLGHDTMYWYKQDSKKFLKIMFSYNNKELIINETVPNRFSPKSPDKAHLNLHINSLELGDSAVYFCASSPTGENTEVFFGQGTRLTVV.

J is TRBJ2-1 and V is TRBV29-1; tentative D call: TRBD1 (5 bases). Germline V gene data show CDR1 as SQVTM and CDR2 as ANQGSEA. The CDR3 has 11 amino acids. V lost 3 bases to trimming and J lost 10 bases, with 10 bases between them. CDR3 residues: CSVDWAGEQFF. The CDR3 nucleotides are TGCAGCGTTGATTGGGCAGGGGAGCAGTTCTTC.

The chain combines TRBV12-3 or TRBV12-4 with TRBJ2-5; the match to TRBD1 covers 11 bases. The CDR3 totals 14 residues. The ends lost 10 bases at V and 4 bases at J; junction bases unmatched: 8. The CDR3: CATGTGGILETQYF. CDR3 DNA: TGTGCCACCGGGACAGGGGGTATCCTAGAGACCCAGTACTTC.

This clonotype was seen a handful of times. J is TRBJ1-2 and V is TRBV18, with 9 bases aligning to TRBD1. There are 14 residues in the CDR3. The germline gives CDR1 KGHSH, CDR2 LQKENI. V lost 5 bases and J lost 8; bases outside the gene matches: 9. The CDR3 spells CASSAGTGWKGYTF. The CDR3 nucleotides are TGTGCCAGCTCAGCCGGGACAGGGTGGAAGGGCTACACCTTC.

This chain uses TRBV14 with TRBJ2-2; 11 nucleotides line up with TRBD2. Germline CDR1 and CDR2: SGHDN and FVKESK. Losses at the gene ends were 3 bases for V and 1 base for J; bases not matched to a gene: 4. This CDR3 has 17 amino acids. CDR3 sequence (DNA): TGTGCCAGCAGCCAGGGAGGACTAGCGGGGAACACCGGGGAGCTGTTTTTT. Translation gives CASSQGGLAGNTGELFF.

CDR3 in DNA: TGTGCCAGCAGCCAACCCACCCCGGGGACGTATAGCAATCAGCCCCAGCATTTT. It codes for CASSQPTPGTYSNQPQHF. The chain recombines TRBV3-1 with TRBJ1-5; maybe TRBD1 (5 bases). The length of the CDR3 is 18 residues. Germline V gene lookup returns CDR1 LGHDT and CDR2 YNNKEL (reference sequence). Trimming took off 2 bases at V and 0 bases at J, with 17 bases between the two ends.

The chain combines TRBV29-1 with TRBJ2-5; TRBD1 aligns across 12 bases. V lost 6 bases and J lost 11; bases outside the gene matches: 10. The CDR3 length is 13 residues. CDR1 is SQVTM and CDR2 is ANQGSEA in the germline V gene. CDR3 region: CSVAGTGGNEQYF. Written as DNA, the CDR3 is TGCAGCGTAGCCGGGACAGGGGGCAATGAGCAGTACTTC.

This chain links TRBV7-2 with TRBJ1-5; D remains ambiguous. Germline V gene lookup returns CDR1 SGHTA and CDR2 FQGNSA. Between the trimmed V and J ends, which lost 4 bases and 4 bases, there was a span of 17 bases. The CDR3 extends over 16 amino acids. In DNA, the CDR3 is TGTGCCAGCAGCTCCCGCGGGCCAATAGGGAATCAGCCCCAGCATTTT. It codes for CASSSRGPIGNQPQHF.

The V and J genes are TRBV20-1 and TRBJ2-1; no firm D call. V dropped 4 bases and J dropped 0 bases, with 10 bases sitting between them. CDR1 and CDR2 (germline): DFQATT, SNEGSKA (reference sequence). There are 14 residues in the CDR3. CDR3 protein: CSATRRSSYNEQFF. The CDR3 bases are TGCAGTGCTACCAGGCGGAGCTCCTACAATGAGCAGTTCTTC.

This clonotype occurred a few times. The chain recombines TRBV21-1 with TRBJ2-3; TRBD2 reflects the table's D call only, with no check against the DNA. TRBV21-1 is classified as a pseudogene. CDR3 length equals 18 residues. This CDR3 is CASPPRRLAGDNTDTQYF. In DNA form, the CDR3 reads TGTGCCAGTCCGCCCCGCCGACTAGCGGGGGACAACACAGATACGCAGTATTTT.

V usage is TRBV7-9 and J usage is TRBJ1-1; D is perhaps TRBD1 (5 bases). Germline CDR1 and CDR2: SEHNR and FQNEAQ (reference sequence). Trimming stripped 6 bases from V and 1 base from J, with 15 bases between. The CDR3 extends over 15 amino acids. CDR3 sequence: CASSFTGGGNTEAFF. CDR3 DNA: TGTGCCAGCAGTTTTACAGGAGGAGGGAACACTGAAGCTTTCTTT.

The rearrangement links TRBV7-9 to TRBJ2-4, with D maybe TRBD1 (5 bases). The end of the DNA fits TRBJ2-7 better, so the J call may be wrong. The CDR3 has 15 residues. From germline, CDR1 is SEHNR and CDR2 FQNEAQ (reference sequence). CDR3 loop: CASSLEWAGHYEQYF. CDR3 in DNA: TGTGCCAGCAGCTTAGAATGGGCAGGGCACTACGAGCAGTACTTC.

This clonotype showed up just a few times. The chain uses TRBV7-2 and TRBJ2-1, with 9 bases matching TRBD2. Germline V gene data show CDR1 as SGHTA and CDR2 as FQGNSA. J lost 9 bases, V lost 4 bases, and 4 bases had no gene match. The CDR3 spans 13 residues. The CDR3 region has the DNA TGTGCCAGCAGCTCTTTAGCGGGAGCTGAGCAGTTCTTC. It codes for CASSSLAGAEQFF.

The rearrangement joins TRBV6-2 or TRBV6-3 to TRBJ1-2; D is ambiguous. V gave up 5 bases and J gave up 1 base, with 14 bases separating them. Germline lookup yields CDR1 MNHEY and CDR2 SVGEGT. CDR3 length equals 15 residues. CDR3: CASSKGRLGNYGYTF. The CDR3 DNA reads TGTGCCAGCAGTAAAGGACGACTCGGTAACTATGGCTACACCTTC.

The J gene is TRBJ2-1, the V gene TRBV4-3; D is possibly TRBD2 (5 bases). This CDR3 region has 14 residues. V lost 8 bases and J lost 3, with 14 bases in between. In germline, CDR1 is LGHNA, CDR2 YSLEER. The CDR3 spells CASGPGINYNEQFF. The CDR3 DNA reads TGCGCCAGCGGACCCGGGATCAACTACAATGAGCAGTTCTTC.

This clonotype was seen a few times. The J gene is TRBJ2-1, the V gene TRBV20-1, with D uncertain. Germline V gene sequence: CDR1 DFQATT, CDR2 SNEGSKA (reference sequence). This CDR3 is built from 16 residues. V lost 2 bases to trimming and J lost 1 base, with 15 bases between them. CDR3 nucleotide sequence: TGCAGTGCTAGAACCCTAGGGTCGGTTTCCTACAATGAGCAGTTCTTC. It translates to CSARTLGSVSYNEQFF.

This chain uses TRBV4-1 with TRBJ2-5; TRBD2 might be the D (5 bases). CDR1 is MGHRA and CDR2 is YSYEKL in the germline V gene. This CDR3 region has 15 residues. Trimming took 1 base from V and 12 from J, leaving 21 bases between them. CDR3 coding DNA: TGCGCCAGCAGCCAAGGTGTAGCGACATCTTACGAGGAGTACTTC. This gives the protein CASSQGVATSYEEYF.

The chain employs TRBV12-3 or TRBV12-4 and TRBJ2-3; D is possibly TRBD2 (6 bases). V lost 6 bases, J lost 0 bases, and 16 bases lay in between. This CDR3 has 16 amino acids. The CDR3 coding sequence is TGTGCCAGCAGCCACCATAGCGGCACTAGCACAGATACGCAGTATTTT. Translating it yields CASSHHSGTSTDTQYF.

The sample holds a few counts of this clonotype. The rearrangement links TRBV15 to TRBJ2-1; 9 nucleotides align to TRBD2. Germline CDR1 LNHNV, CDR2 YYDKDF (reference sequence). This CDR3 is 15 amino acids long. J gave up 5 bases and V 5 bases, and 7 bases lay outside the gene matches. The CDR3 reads CATSVTTSGHNEQFF. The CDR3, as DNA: TGTGCCACCAGCGTTACGACTAGCGGTCACAATGAGCAGTTCTTC.

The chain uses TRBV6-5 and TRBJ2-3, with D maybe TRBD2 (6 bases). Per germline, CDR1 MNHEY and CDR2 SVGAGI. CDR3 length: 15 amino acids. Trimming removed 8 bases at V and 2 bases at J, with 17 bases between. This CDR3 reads CASGSTGADTDTQYF. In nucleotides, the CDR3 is TGTGCCAGCGGATCCACGGGAGCCGACACAGATACGCAGTATTTT.

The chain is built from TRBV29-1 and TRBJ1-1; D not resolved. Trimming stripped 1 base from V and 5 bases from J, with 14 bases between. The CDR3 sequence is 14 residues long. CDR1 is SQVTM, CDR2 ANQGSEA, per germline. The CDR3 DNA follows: TGCAGCGTTGAAGGGTCCCTGCTTGGGACTGAAGCTTTCTTT. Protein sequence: CSVEGSLLGTEAFF.

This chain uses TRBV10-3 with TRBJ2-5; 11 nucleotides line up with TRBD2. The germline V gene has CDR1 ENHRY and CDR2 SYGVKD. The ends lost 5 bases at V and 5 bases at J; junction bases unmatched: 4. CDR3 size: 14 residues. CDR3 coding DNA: TGTGCCATCAGTCCACTAGCGGGGGAGGAGACCCAGTACTTC. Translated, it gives CAISPLAGEETQYF.

The CDR3 nucleotides are TGTGCCAGCAGCGCGACAGGATCTATTAATGAAAAACTGTTTTTT. Protein sequence: CASSATGSINEKLFF. J is TRBJ1-4 and V is TRBV7-9; possibly TRBD1 for D (6 bases). The germline CDR1 and CDR2 sequences are SEHNR and FQNEAQ (reference sequence). Trimming pared 5 bases from V and 4 bases from J, leaving 14 bases between. The CDR3 is 15 amino acids.